A selection of T cell receptor beta chains follows, all from one sample in a study of T cell repertoires in cytomegalovirus infection. TCRdb reprocessed the reads via MiXCR and lists one record per CDR3 protein. The table has hundreds of thousands of distinct CDR3 sequences, about 24% seen once. Sequenced: CD8+ T cells from PBMCs. The receptors derive from a human donor in good health (CMV status not recorded). Some clones in this sample may be carry-over from other donors' samples. Both conserved end residues are part of each CDR3. A D gene is named only where the DNA matches it firmly. Only some rows state a clone size, as once, few, many or a class for expanded clones.

v_gene,abundance,d_gene,j_gene,CDR3nt,CDR3aa
TRBV4-1,-,-,TRBJ2-1,TGCGCCAGCAGCCAAGAGAGGCCTATATACAATGAGCAGTTCTTC,CASSQERPIYNEQFF
TRBV6-6,-,TRBD2,TRBJ2-1,TGTGCCAGCAGACCCTCGGGGGGGGGGGATGAGCAGTTCTTC,CASRPSGGGDEQFF
TRBV7-6,many,TRBD2,TRBJ2-1,TGTGCCAGCAGCATTGCCAGGCCCACACTACTCCGGGACTACTCCTACAATGAGCAGTTCTTC,CASSIARPTLLRDYSYNEQFF
TRBV2,few,-,TRBJ2-1,TGTGCCAGCAGTGAAGGAGACTACAATGAGCAGTTCTTC,CASSEGDYNEQFF
TRBV3-1,-,-,TRBJ2-3,TGTGCCAGCAGCCAAGGACCAAAGGCCACAGATACGCAGTATTTT,CASSQGPKATDTQYF
TRBV10-3,-,TRBD2,TRBJ2-3,TGTGCCATCAAAGGACTTCTAGCGGGGGGCCGAGACACAGATACGCAGTATTTT,CAIKGLLAGGRDTDTQYF
TRBV27,few,-,TRBJ2-3,TGTGCCAGCAGTTTATCCCCGGGACCCGCCCCGGATACGCAGTATTTT,CASSLSPGPAPDTQYF
TRBV7-6,-,-,TRBJ2-1,TGTGCCAGCCGGAAGGGATACAATGAGCAGTTCTTC,CASRKGYNEQFF
TRBV7-9,-,-,TRBJ1-2,TGTGCCAGCAACCTTCCCCCTGTTCCGGATGGCTACACCTTC,CASNLPPVPDGYTF
TRBV6-2/TRBV6-3,few,TRBD2,TRBJ2-1,TGTGCCAGCAGTTACTCCGAAGCGGGGGGATACAATGAGCAGTTCTTC,CASSYSEAGGYNEQFF
TRBV4-1,-,TRBD1,TRBJ2-7,TGCGCCAGCAGCCAAGGACAGGGGGACTACGAGCAGTACTTC,CASSQGQGDYEQYF
TRBV5-6,-,TRBD1,TRBJ2-7,TGTGCCAGCAGCCTCTGGGACAGGGCCTACGAGCAGTACTTC,CASSLWDRAYEQYF
TRBV28,few,TRBD1,TRBJ2-7,TGTGCCAGCAGTTTAGTATCCGGACAGGACTACGAGCAGTACTTC,CASSLVSGQDYEQYF
TRBV7-6,few,-,TRBJ2-1,TGTGCCAGCAGCAGGGGGGGTCCGCTACTCTACAATGAGCAGTTCTTC,CASSRGGPLLYNEQFF
TRBV6-1,-,TRBD1,TRBJ2-7,TGTGCCAGCAGAGGGACGGCTACAGGGGTGTACGGCGAGCAGTACTTC,CASRGTATGVYGEQYF
TRBV28,-,-,TRBJ1-2,TGTGCCAGCAGTCATGACAAGAACTATGGCTACACCTTC,CASSHDKNYGYTF
TRBV7-2,many,-,TRBJ1-1,TGTGCCAGCAGCCCCAAAACGGGCCCCGGAACTGAAGCTTTCTTT,CASSPKTGPGTEAFF
TRBV27,many,TRBD1,TRBJ1-1,TGTGCCAGCGGACAGGGAAATTGGAACACTGAAGCTTTCTTT,CASGQGNWNTEAFF
TRBV6-2/TRBV6-3,few,-,TRBJ2-1,TGTGCCAGCAGTTACGCGGCACTCTACAATGAGCAGTTCTTC,CASSYAALYNEQFF
TRBV6-8,once,TRBD1,TRBJ2-1,TGTGACAGCAGGGAAAGGACAGGCTCCTACAATGAGCAGTTCTTC,CDSRERTGSYNEQFF
TRBV2,-,-,TRBJ1-2,TGTGCCAGCACTGAGGGGATGAGATATGGCTACACCTTC,CASTEGMRYGYTF
TRBV15,few,-,TRBJ2-3,TGTGCCACCAGCAGATCTGGGACCACAGATACGCAGTATTTT,CATSRSGTTDTQYF
TRBV28,-,-,TRBJ1-2,TGTGCCAGCAGTACCAACGACTATGGCTACACCTTC,CASSTNDYGYTF
TRBV12-3/TRBV12-4,many,-,TRBJ2-3,TGTGCCAGCAGTTTATCTGCCCCCGATTTGGCGGGGACCGGCACAGATACGCAGTATTTT,CASSLSAPDLAGTGTDTQYF
TRBV7-8,many,TRBD2,TRBJ2-3,TGTGCCAGCAGCTTAGAGTGGGGACTAGCGGGGGGGCCTACAGATACGCAGTATTTT,CASSLEWGLAGGPTDTQYF
TRBV28,many,TRBD1,TRBJ1-5,TGTGCCAGCATAAAAGAGGGGGCGCCGAATCAGCCCCAGCATTTT,CASIKEGAPNQPQHF
TRBV28,few,-,TRBJ1-2,TGTGCCAGCAGTATACCAGGGGCCGGCTATGGCTACACCTTC,CASSIPGAGYGYTF
TRBV5-4,-,TRBD2,TRBJ2-1,TGTGCCAGCAGCCTGGCGGCGGGGGGGTCGGATGAGCAGTTCTTC,CASSLAAGGSDEQFF
TRBV7-9,many,-,TRBJ1-2,TGTGCCAGCAGCTTAGAGGGCAGCGGGGCCTATGGCTACACCTTC,CASSLEGSGAYGYTF
TRBV11-3,once,TRBD1,TRBJ2-3,TGTGCCAGCAGCTTAGATTTTCTCGGGACAGGTCACACAGATACGCAGTATTTT,CASSLDFLGTGHTDTQYF
TRBV6-5,-,-,TRBJ2-2,TGTGCCAGCAGTCCTCGGTTAGGGTCGAACACCGGGGAGCTGTTTTTT,CASSPRLGSNTGELFF
TRBV5-6,-,-,TRBJ2-1,TGTGCCAGCAGTGGAGGGTTCGGGTACAATGAGCAGTTCTTC,CASSGGFGYNEQFF
TRBV20-1,few,-,TRBJ2-2,TGCAGTGCTAACGACCCGACTGGAGGCACCGGGGAGCTGTTTTTT,CSANDPTGGTGELFF
TRBV25-1,few,-,TRBJ2-5,TGTGCCAGCAGTGACCCTGGGGCAGAGACCCAGTACTTC,CASSDPGAETQYF
TRBV28,few,-,TRBJ2-1,TGTGCCAGCAGCCCCTCGGGCAGCCCTAGGTTTGCTGGCAATGAGCAGTTCTTC,CASSPSGSPRFAGNEQFF
TRBV28,-,-,TRBJ1-5,TGTGCCAGCAGTTTGTACAGGGAAAAAAGAATAAGCGGTCGTCAGCCCCAGCATTTT,CASSLYREKRISGRQPQHF
TRBV24-1,many,-,TRBJ2-6,TGTGCCACCAGTGATGAGGCCAACGTCCTGACTTTC,CATSDEANVLTF
TRBV29-1,few,TRBD1,TRBJ1-3,TGCAGCGTTGAAGATCAGGACAGGGGGCGACCTGGAAACACCATATATTTT,CSVEDQDRGRPGNTIYF
TRBV6-6,many,-,TRBJ2-5,TGTGCCAGCAGTTACAACGTGGAGACCCAGTACTTC,CASSYNVETQYF
TRBV20-1,-,TRBD1,TRBJ1-2,TGCAGTGCTAGACCGAGACAGGGGGGCTATGGCTACACCTTC,CSARPRQGGYGYTF
TRBV28,many,-,TRBJ2-7,TGTGCCAGCAGCTCATTAGTCGGACAGTTCAACTACGAGCAGTACTTC,CASSSLVGQFNYEQYF